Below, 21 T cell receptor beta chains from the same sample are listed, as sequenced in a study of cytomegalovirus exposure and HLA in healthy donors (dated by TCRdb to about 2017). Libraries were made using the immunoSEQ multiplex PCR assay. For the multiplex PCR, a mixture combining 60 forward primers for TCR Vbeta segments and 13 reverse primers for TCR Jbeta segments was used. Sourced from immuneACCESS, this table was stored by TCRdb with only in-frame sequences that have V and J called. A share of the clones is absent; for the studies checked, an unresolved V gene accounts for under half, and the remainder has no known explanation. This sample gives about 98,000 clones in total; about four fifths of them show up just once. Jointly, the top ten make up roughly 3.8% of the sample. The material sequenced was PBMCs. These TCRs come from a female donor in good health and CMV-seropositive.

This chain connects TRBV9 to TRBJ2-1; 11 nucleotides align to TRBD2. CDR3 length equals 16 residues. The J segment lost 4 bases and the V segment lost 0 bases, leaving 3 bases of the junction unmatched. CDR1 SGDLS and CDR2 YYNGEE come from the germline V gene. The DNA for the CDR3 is TGTGCCAGCAGCGTAGAGGGACTAGCGGATTACAATGAGCAGTTCTTC. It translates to CASSVEGLADYNEQFF.

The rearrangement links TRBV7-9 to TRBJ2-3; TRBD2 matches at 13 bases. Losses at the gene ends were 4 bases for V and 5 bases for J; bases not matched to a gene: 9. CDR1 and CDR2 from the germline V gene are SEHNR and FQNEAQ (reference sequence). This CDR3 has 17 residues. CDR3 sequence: CASSSELAGGLGDTQYF. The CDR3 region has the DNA TGTGCCAGCAGCTCCGAACTAGCGGGAGGGTTGGGAGATACGCAGTATTTT.

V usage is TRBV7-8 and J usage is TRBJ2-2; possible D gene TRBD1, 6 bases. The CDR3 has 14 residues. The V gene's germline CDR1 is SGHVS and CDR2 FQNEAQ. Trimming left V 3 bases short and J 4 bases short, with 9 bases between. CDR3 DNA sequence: TGTGCCAGCAGCTTGTCCAGGGGCACCGGGGAGCTGTTTTTT. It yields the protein CASSLSRGTGELFF.

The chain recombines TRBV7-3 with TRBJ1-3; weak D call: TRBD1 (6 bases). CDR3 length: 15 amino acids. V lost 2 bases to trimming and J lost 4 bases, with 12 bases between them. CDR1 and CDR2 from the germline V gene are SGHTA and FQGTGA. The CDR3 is CASSLSRGPGNTIYF. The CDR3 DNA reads TGTGCCAGCAGCTTATCCAGGGGACCCGGAAACACCATATATTTT.

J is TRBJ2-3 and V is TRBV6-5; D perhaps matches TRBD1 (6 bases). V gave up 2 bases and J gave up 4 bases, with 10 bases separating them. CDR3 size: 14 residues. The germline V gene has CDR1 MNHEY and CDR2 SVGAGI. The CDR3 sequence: CASSYQGPADTQYF. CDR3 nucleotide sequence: TGTGCCAGCAGTTACCAGGGGCCAGCAGATACGCAGTATTTT.

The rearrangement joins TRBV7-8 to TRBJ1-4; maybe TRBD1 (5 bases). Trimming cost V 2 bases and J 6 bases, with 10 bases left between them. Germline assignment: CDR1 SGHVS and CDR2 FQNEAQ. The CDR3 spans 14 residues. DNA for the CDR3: TGTGCCAGCAGCTTATTGGGGGGAGATGAAAAACTGTTTTTT. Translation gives CASSLLGGDEKLFF.

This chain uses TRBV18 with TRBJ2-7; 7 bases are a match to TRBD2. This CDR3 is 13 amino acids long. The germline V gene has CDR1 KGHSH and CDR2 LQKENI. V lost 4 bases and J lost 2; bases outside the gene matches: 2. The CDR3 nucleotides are TGTGCCAGCTCACGGGGAGGGGCCTACGAGCAGTACTTC. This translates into CASSRGGAYEQYF.

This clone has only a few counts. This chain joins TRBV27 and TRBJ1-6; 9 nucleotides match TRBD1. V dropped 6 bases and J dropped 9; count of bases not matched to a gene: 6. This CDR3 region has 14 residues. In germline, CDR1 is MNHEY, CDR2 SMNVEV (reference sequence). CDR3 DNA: TGTGCCAGCAGGAACAGGGGGCGAGGTTCACCCCTCCACTTT. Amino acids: CASRNRGRGSPLHF.

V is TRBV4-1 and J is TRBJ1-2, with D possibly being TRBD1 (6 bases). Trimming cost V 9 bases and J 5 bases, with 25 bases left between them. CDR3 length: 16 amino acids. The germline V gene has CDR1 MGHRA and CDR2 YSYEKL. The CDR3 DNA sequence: TGCGCCAGTAGTATAGAGGGGACAAGAGTTTTTTATGGCTACACCTTC. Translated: CASSIEGTRVFYGYTF.

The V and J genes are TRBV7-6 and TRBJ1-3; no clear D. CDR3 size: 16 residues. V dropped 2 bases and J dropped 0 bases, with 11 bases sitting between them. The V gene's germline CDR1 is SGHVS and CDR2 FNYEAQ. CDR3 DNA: TGTGCCAGCAGCTTAACGGGTACCCCCTCTGGAAACACCATATATTTT. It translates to CASSLTGTPSGNTIYF.

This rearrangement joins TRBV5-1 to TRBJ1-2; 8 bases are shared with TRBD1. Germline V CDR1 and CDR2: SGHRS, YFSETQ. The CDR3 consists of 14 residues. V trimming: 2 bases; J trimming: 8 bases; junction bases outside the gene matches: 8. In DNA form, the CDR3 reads TGCGCCAGCAGCTTTGACGGGACAGGTGGCGGCTACACCTTC. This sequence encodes CASSFDGTGGGYTF.

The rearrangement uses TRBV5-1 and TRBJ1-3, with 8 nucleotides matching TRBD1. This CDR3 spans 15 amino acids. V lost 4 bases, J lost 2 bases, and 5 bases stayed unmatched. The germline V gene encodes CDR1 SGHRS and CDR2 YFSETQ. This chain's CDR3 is CASSPPTGAGNTIYF. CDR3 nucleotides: TGCGCCAGCAGCCCCCCGACAGGGGCTGGAAACACCATATATTTT. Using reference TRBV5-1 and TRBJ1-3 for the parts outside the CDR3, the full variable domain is KAGVTQTPRYLIKTRGQQVTLSCSPISGHRSVSWYQQTPGQGLQFLFEYFSETQRNKGNFPGRFSGRQFSNSRSEMNVSTLELGDSALYLCASSPPTGAGNTIYFGEGSWLTVV.

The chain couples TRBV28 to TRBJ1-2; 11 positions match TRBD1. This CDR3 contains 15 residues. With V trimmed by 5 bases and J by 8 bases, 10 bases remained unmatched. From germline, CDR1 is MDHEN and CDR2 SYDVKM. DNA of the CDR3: TGTGCCAGCAGTGGGGACAGGGGGATGCGTGGGGGCTACACCTTC. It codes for CASSGDRGMRGGYTF.

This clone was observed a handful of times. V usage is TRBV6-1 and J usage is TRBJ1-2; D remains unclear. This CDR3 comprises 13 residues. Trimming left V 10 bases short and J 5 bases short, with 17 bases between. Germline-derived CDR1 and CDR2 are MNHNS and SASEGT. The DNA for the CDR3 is TGTGCCACCCCTAAAGGCCAGGAATATGGCTACACCTTC. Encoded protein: CATPKGQEYGYTF.

The CDR3 here is CASRGTGGEAFF. For the CDR3, the DNA is TGTGCCAGCAGGGGGACAGGGGGTGAAGCTTTCTTT. The chain carries TRBV6-6 and TRBJ1-1; 11 bases are a match to TRBD1. Looked up from germline, CDR1 is MNHNY and CDR2 is SVGAGI (reference sequence). Trimming took 6 bases from V and 7 from J; bases not matched to a gene: 1. The CDR3 runs 12 residues.

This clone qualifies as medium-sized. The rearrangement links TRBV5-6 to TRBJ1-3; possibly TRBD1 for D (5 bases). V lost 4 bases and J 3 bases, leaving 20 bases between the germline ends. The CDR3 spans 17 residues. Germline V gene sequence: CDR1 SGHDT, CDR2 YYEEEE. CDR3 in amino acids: CASSRGIAVVFGNTIYF. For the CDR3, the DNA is TGTGCCAGCAGCCGGGGCATAGCGGTGGTTTTTGGAAACACCATATATTTT.

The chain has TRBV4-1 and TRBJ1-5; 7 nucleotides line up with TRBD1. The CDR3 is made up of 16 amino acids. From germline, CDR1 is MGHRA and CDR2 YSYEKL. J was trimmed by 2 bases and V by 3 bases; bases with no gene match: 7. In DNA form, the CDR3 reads TGCGCCAGCAGCCAGACAGGGAAGGAGGGCAATCAGCCCCAGCATTTT. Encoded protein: CASSQTGKEGNQPQHF.

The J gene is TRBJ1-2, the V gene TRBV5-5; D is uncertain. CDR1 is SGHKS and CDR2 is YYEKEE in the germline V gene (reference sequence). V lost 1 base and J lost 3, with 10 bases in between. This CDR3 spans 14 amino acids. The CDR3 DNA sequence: TGTGCCAGCAGCTTGAGGGTCGGGGACTATGGCTACACCTTC. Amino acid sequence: CASSLRVGDYGYTF.

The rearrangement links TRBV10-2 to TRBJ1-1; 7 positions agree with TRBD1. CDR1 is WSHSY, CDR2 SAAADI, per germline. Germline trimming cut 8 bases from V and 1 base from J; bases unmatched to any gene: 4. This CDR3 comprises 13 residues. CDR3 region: CASGQAWNTEAFF. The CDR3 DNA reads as TGCGCCAGCGGACAGGCGTGGAACACTGAAGCTTTCTTT.

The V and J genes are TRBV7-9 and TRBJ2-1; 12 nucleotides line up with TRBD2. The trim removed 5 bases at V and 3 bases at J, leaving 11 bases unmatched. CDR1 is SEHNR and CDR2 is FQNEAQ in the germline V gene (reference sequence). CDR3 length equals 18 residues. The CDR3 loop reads CASSAKTSGSTYYNEQFF. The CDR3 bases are TGTGCCAGCAGCGCCAAGACTAGCGGGAGTACCTACTACAATGAGCAGTTCTTC.

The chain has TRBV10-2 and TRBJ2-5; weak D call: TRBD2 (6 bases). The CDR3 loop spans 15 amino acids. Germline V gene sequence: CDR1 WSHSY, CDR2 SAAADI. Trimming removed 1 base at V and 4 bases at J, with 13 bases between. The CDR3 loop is CASSEWAGRTETQYF. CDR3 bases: TGCGCCAGCAGTGAGTGGGCGGGAAGAACAGAGACCCAGTACTTC.